This T cell receptor (beta chain) is drawn from a study of T-cell reconstitution after alpha-beta-depleted transplantation in children. This CDR3 contains 20 residues. J gave up 3 bases and V 0 bases, and 16 bases lay outside the gene matches. Germline V gene lookup returns CDR1 LGHNA and CDR2 YNFKEQ. This clonotype was observed a few times. Construction of the TCRbeta library involved unique molecular identifiers. TCRdb used MiXCR to reprocess the PCR reads, holding one entry per CDR3 protein. The sample consists of 300,000 to 400,000 distinct CDR3 sequences, roughly 15% of them appearing once. The gene calls are TRBV4-2 and TRBJ2-5; 10 bases fit TRBD2. This receptor was identified in a male patient between 2 and 10 years old who had a stem cell transplant for acute lymphoblastic leukemia, so the T cells may come from the graft donor. The sequences come from PBMCs, mostly from graft donor cells, collected 360 days after TCRalphabeta/CD19-depleted stem cell transplant. As DNA, the CDR3 is TGTGCCAGCAGCCAAGATCGGGCTAGCGGGAGCTCAAGGGTGGAAGAGACCCAGTACTTC. Protein: CASSQDRASGSSRVEETQYF.